This T cell receptor beta chain originates from a study of blood T cells in healthy people across ages. Combining a sample-barcoded 5' primer with a J-beta primer mix, a second PCR ran for roughly 7 to 12 cycles. The template-switch adaptor was a 5' adaptor with 12 random nucleotides. It tagged each cDNA molecule. TCRdb re-called the 5' RACE reads with MiXCR, one entry per CDR3 protein. The sample records 600,000 or so distinct CDR3 sequences, roughly 20% being singletons. Study results and caveats: There was a strong correlation between TCR beta diversity and naive T cell percentage. Per million T cells, TCR beta diversity dropped about linearly as age rose.

In the case of this clonotype: Its cognate antigen is unknown.

The sequence derives from a man aged 65-85 years in good health. The specimen sequenced was blood.

CDR3 amino acids: CSVQPIFNDYGYTF. CDR3 DNA: TGCAGCGTTCAGCCTATCTTTAACGACTATGGCTACACCTTC. The rearrangement uses TRBV29-1 and TRBJ1-2, with D uncertain. V was cut by 5 bases and J by 3 bases, with 16 bases left in between. The CDR3 contains 14 residues. Per germline, CDR1 SQVTM and CDR2 ANQGSEA.